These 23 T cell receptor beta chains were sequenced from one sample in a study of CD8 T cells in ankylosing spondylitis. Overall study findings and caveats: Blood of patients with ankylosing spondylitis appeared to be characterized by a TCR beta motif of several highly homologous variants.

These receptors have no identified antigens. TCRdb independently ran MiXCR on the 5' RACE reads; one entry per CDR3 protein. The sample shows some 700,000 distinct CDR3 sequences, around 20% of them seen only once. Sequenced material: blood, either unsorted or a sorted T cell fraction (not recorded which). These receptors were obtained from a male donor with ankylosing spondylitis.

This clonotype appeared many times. The CDR3 reads CSALGHPNSNQPQHF. Here the CDR3 DNA reads TGCAGTGCATTAGGACACCCAAATAGCAATCAGCCCCAGCATTTT. This chain uses TRBV20-1 with TRBJ1-5, with D tentatively TRBD1 (5 bases). Germline CDR1 is DFQATT and CDR2 is SNEGSKA (reference sequence). The CDR3 runs to 15 residues. V was clipped by 6 bases and J by 0 bases, with 15 bases between them.

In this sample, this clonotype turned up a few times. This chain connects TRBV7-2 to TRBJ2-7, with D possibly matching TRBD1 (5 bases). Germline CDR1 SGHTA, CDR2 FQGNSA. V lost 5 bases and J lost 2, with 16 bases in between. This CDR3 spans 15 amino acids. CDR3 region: CASSPQTEPTYEQYF. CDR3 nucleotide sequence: TGTGCCAGCAGCCCCCAGACAGAACCCACCTACGAGCAGTACTTC.

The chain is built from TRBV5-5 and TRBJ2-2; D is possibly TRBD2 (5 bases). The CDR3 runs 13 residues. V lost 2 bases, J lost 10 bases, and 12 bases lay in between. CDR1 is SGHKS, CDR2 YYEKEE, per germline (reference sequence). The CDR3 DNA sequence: TGTGCCAGCAGCTTACGTCCCGGGGAGGAGCTGTTTTTT. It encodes CASSLRPGEELFF.

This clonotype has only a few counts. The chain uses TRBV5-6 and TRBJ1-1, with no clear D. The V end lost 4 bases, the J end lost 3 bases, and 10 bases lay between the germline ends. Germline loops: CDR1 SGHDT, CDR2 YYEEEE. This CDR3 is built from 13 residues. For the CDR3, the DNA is TGTGCCAGCAGCCCGGACGGGGACACTGAAGCTTTCTTT. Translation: CASSPDGDTEAFF.

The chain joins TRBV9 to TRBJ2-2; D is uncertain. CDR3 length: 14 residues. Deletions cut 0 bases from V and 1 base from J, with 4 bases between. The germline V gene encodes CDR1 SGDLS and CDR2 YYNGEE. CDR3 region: CASSVEQNTGELFF. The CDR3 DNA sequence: TGTGCCAGCAGCGTAGAACAGAACACCGGGGAGCTGTTTTTT.

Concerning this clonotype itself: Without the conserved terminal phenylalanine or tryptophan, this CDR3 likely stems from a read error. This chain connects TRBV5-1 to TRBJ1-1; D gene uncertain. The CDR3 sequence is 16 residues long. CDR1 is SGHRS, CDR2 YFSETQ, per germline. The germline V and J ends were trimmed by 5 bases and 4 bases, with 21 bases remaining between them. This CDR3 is CASRPGGGIGVTEAFL. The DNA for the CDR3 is TGCGCCAGCAGGCCTGGCGGAGGGATTGGGGTCACTGAAGCTTTCCTT.

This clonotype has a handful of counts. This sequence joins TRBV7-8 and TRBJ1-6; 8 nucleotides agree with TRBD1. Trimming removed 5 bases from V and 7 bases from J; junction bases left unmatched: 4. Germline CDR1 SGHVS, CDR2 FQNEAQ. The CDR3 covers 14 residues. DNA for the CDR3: TGTGCCAGCAGCGAAGACAGGGGAAATTCACCCCTCCACTTT. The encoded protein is CASSEDRGNSPLHF.

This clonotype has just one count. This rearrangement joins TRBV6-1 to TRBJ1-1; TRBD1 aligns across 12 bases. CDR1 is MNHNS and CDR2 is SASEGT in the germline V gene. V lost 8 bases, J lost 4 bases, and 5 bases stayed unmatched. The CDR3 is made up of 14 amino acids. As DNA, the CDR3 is TGTGCCAGCCGCCGGGACAGGGGGCTCACTGAAGCTTTCTTT. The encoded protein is CASRRDRGLTEAFF.

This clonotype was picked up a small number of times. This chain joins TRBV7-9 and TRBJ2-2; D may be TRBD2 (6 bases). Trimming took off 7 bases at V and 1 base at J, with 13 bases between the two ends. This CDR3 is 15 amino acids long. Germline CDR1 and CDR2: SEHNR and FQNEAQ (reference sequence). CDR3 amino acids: CASTGWRGNTGELFF. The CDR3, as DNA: TGTGCCAGCACTGGTTGGCGGGGGAACACCGGGGAGCTGTTTTTT.

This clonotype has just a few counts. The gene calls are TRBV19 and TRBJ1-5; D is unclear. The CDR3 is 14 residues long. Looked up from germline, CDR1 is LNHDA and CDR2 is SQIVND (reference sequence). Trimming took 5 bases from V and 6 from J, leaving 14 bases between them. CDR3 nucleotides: TGTGCCAGTAGTCCCCCCCTGGGCCCTCAGCCCCAGCATTTT. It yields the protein CASSPPLGPQPQHF.

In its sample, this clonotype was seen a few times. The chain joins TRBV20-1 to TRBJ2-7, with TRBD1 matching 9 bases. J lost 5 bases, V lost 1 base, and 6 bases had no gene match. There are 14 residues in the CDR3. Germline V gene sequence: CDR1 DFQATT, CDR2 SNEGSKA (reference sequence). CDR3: CSARVWDRVNEQYF. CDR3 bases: TGCAGTGCTAGAGTGTGGGACAGGGTGAACGAGCAGTACTTC.

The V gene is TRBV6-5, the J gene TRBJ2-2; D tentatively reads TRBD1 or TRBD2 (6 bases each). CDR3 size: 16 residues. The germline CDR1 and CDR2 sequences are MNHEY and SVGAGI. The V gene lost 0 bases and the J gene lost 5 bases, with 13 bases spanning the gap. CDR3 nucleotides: TGTGCCAGCAGTTACTCGAGGAAGGGGGGTACCGGGGAGCTGTTTTTT. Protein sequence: CASSYSRKGGTGELFF.

CDR3 nucleotide sequence: TGTGCCTGGAGTTGGGCAGGGCTTAATCAGCCCCAGCATTTT. Translation gives CAWSWAGLNQPQHF. V and J are TRBV30 and TRBJ1-5; TRBD1 is a possible D gene (5 bases). Between the trimmed V and J ends, which lost 2 bases and 4 bases, there was a span of 12 bases. Germline-derived CDR1 and CDR2 are GTSNPN and SVGIG (reference sequence). The CDR3 runs to 14 residues.

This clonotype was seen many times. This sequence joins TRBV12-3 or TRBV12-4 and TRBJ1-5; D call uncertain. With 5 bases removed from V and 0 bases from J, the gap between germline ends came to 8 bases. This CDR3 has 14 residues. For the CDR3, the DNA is TGTGCCAGCAGTCTCCCCAATAGCAATCAGCCCCAGCATTTT. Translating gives CASSLPNSNQPQHF.

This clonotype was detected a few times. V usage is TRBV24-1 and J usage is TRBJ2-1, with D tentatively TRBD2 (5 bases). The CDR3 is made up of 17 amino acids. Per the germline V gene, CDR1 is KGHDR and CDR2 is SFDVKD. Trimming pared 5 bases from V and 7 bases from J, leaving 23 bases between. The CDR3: CATSGMAAAGYTNEQFF. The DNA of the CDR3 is TGTGCCACCAGTGGGATGGCCGCCGCGGGTTACACGAATGAGCAGTTCTTC.

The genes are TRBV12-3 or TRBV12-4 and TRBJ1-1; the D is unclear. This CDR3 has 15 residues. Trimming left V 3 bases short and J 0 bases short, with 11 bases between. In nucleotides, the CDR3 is TGTGCCAGCAGTTTCTTCGCGACAATGAACACTGAAGCTTTCTTT. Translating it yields CASSFFATMNTEAFF.

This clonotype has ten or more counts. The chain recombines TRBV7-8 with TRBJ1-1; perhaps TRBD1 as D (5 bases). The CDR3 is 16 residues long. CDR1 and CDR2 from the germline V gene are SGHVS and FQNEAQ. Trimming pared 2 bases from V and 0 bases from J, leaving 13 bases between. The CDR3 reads CASSLQAGPLNTEAFF. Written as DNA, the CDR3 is TGTGCCAGCAGCTTACAGGCGGGACCCTTGAACACTGAAGCTTTCTTT.

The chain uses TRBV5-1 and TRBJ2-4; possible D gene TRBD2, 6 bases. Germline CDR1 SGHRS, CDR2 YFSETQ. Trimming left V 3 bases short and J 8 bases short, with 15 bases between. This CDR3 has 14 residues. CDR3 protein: CASSSVDWGDIQYF. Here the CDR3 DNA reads TGCGCCAGCAGCTCGGTCGACTGGGGGGACATTCAGTACTTC.

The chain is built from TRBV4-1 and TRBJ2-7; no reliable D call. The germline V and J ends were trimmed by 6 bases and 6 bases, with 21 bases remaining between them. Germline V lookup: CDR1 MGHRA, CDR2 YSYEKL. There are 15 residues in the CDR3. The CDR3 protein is CASSNQALSESEQYF. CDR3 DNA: TGCGCCAGCAGTAACCAAGCCCTATCAGAGTCCGAGCAGTACTTC.

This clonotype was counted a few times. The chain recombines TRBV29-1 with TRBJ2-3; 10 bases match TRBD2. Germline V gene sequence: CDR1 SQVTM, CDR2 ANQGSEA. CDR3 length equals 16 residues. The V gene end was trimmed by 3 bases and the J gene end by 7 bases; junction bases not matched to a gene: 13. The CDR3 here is CSVESGDSGRRYTQYF. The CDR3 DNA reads TGCAGCGTTGAGTCTGGTGATAGCGGGAGGAGGTATACGCAGTATTTT.

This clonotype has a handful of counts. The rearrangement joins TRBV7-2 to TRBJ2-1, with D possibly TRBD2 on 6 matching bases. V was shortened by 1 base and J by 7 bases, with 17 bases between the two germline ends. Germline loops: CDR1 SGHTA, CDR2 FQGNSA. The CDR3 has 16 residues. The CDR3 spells CASSLGDVKGRNEQFF. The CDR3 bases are TGTGCCAGCAGCTTAGGAGATGTGAAGGGGAGGAATGAGCAGTTCTTC.

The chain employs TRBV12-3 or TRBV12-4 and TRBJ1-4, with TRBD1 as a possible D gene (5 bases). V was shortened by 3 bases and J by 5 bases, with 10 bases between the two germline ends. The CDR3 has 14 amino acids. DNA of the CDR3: TGTGCCAGCAGTTTTCAGGGAGGGAATGAAAAACTGTTTTTT. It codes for CASSFQGGNEKLFF.

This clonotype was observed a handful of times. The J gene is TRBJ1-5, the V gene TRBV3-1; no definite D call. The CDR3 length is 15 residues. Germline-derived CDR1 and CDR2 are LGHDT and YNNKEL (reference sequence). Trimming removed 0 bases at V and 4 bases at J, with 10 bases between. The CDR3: CASSQDRGRNQPQHF. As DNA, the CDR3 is TGTGCCAGCAGCCAAGATCGAGGGAGGAATCAGCCCCAGCATTTT.